The clone carrying this TCR beta chain has a handful of counts. No antigen is known for it. The treatment here: some 20 received Ad26.COV2.S at low or high dose, single or two shots; about 5 received placebo; per-sample allocation not given. All samples were drawn on day 63, counting from the first vaccine or placebo injection. Clones were sequenced by immunoSEQ multiplex PCR, and TCRdb holds only the in-frame ones, with some missing. The sample has approximately 250,000 clones; around nine tenths are singletons. These data come from a study of Ad26.COV2.S vaccination and SARS-CoV-2 variants. Study in general: Participants got Ad26.COV2.S intramuscularly, once or twice 56 days apart.

Overall study findings and caveats: Total T cell responses were possibly underestimated by TCR breadth and depth analyses.

Per the germline V gene, CDR1 is GTSNPN and CDR2 is SVGIG (reference sequence). CDR3 length: 13 amino acids. Trimming took off 4 bases at V and 7 bases at J, with 11 bases between the two ends. The source was peripheral blood, collected in a trial of Ad26.COV2.S vaccine versus placebo. The chain recombines TRBV30 with TRBJ1-6, with a weak D call TRBD1 (6 bases). This TCR was sampled from a person aged 18-60 years who received the Ad26.COV2.S COVID-19 vaccine or a placebo. The CDR3 spells CAWMRTENSPLHF. The DNA for the CDR3 is TGTGCCTGGATGAGGACAGAAAATTCACCCCTCCACTTT.